The 23 T cell receptor beta chains below were found in one sample sequenced in a study of CD8+ T cells in alopecia areata. Extracted from the samples, RNA was reverse transcribed into cDNA to serve as the sequencing template. The protocol was immunoSEQ multiplex PCR, while the TCRdb copy is restricted to in-frame clones and leaves out a portion. The table lists 110,000 or so clones, roughly three fifths of them singletons. Treatment specified: oral pan-JAK inhibitor, 5-10 mg twice daily. The sequences come from CD4+ T cells sorted from blood, collected at week 24, from a patient treated with tofacitinib. These TCRs come from a human donor with alopecia areata.

The J gene is TRBJ2-7, the V gene TRBV29-1, with D maybe TRBD1 (6 bases). The CDR3 length is 13 residues. V was shortened by 5 bases and J by 3 bases, with 14 bases between the two germline ends. Germline V gene sequence: CDR1 SQVTM, CDR2 ANQGSEA. The CDR3 nucleotides are TGCAGCGTTTTGGACAGTCTCCTCTACGAGCAGTACTTC. Amino acids: CSVLDSLLYEQYF.

A remark on this clone: Other DNA sequences within the sample encode an identical CDR3. V usage is TRBV18 and J usage is TRBJ2-7; unclear D gene. The CDR3 runs to 13 residues. CDR1 KGHSH and CDR2 LQKENI come from the germline V gene. Trimming removed 6 bases from V and 0 bases from J, with 9 bases in between. CDR3 sequence: CASSPKRSYEQYF. As DNA, the CDR3 is TGTGCCAGCTCGCCGAAGCGCTCCTACGAGCAGTACTTC.

The chain has TRBV5-1 and TRBJ1-1; D ambiguous. This CDR3 is 11 amino acids long. Germline CDR1 SGHRS, CDR2 YFSETQ. V lost 0 bases and J 6 bases, leaving 3 bases between the germline ends. The CDR3 loop reads CASSLEAEAFF. The CDR3 region has the DNA TGCGCCAGCAGCTTGGAGGCTGAAGCTTTCTTT.

This clone has a handful of counts. The chain links TRBV4-3 to TRBJ1-5; a weak D match, TRBD1 (6 bases). Germline assignment: CDR1 LGHNA and CDR2 YSLEER. CDR3 length equals 15 residues. V lost 4 bases and J lost 2, with 12 bases in between. The CDR3 sequence is CASSRVQGGNQPQHF. The CDR3 nucleotides read TGCGCCAGCAGCCGGGTACAGGGAGGCAATCAGCCCCAGCATTTT.

The rearrangement joins TRBV7-9 to TRBJ2-3; the match to TRBD1 covers 10 bases. This CDR3 has 15 amino acids. J gave up 6 bases and V 3 bases, and 6 bases lay outside the gene matches. Germline V gene lookup returns CDR1 SEHNR and CDR2 FQNEAQ (reference sequence). The DNA of the CDR3 is TGTGCCAGCAGCTTTAGACAGGGGGCTGAGGATACGCAGTATTTT. It yields the protein CASSFRQGAEDTQYF.

This chain links TRBV29-1 with TRBJ2-3; TRBD1 aligns across 7 bases. CDR1 is SQVTM and CDR2 is ANQGSEA in the germline V gene. The CDR3 totals 15 residues. The trim removed 2 bases at V and 3 bases at J, leaving 8 bases unmatched. In nucleotides, the CDR3 is TGCAGCGTTGAACTAACAGGGGCCCTAACAGATACGCAGTATTTT. As protein: CSVELTGALTDTQYF.

This chain's CDR3 is CASSRGGVLETQYF. The CDR3 DNA is TGTGCCAGCAGCCGGGGTGGGGTGCTCGAGACCCAGTACTTC. The chain uses TRBV11-2 and TRBJ2-5; D possibly corresponds to TRBD2 (5 bases). Per the germline V gene, CDR1 is SGHAT and CDR2 is FQNNGV. The CDR3 runs 14 residues. With 5 bases removed from V and 5 bases from J, the gap between germline ends came to 15 bases.

The chain joins TRBV30 to TRBJ1-2; unclear D gene. Trimming took 5 bases from V and 4 from J, leaving 11 bases between them. CDR1 and CDR2 from the germline V gene are GTSNPN and SVGIG (reference sequence). This CDR3 is built from 12 residues. This CDR3 reads CAWLPLGYGYTF. The CDR3 DNA follows: TGTGCCTGGCTCCCGCTGGGCTATGGCTACACCTTC.

The rearrangement uses TRBV19 and TRBJ2-5; D unclear. CDR1 and CDR2 from the germline V gene are LNHDA and SQIVND (reference sequence). The V end was cut by 4 bases, the J end by 5 bases, with 14 bases between. The CDR3 is made up of 14 amino acids. The CDR3 here is CASSTASRRETQYF. In DNA form, the CDR3 reads TGTGCCAGTAGTACGGCGAGTCGACGGGAGACCCAGTACTTC.

This clone was observed a few times. This rearrangement joins TRBV11-1 to TRBJ1-4, with D perhaps TRBD1 (5 bases). Trimming removed 3 bases from V and 17 bases from J, with 19 bases in between. The germline V gene has CDR1 SGHAT and CDR2 FQDESV (reference sequence). The CDR3 sequence is 13 residues long. CDR3 DNA: TGTGCCAGCAGCTTCGAAGACAGCTCCAAAATCTTTTTT. Its translation is CASSFEDSSKIFF.

This clone was observed a single time. The chain has TRBV6-6 and TRBJ1-4; 9 positions agree with TRBD1. The V segment lost 7 bases and the J segment 7 bases; nucleotides outside the gene matches: 7. CDR1 and CDR2 (germline): MNHNY, SVGAGI (reference sequence). CDR3 length: 14 residues. The DNA of the CDR3 is TGTGCCAGCACCCGGGGGACAGGGCTTGAAAAACTGTTTTTT. This encodes CASTRGTGLEKLFF.

J is TRBJ1-2 and V is TRBV7-9, with 9 bases matching TRBD1. With 4 bases clipped from V and 8 bases from J, the junction kept 11 bases outside the gene matches. This CDR3 has 15 amino acids. Germline lookup yields CDR1 SEHNR and CDR2 FQNEAQ (reference sequence). The chain's CDR3 is CASSSGQGPSAGYTF. The CDR3 region has the DNA TGTGCCAGCAGCTCCGGACAGGGGCCGTCGGCGGGCTACACCTTC.

The chain is built from TRBV27 and TRBJ2-3; D ambiguous. Looked up from germline, CDR1 is MNHEY and CDR2 is SMNVEV (reference sequence). Trimming stripped 4 bases from V and 0 bases from J, with 11 bases between. This CDR3 spans 15 amino acids. The CDR3 here is CASSSTPLSTDTQYF. Here the CDR3 DNA reads TGTGCCAGCAGTTCTACCCCACTAAGCACAGATACGCAGTATTTT.

This clone showed up just a few times. The CDR3 reads CASSYEQYF. The CDR3 nucleotides read TGTGCCAGCAGCTACGAGCAGTACTTC. The chain is built from TRBV7-3 and TRBJ2-7; unclear D gene. The CDR3 totals 9 residues. Trimming stripped 4 bases from V and 5 bases from J, with 0 bases between. Germline V gives CDR1 SGHTA, CDR2 FQGTGA.

This chain links TRBV6-5 with TRBJ2-4, with D perhaps matching TRBD2 (5 bases). V was cut by 2 bases and J by 7 bases, with 9 bases left in between. The CDR3 runs to 13 residues. Germline V lookup: CDR1 MNHEY, CDR2 SVGAGI. DNA of the CDR3: TGTGCCAGCAGTTACGGGAGCCTGAACATTCAGTACTTC. This codes for CASSYGSLNIQYF.

The chain joins TRBV5-6 to TRBJ1-1; tentatively, D is TRBD1 (5 bases). Trimming pared 2 bases from V and 0 bases from J, leaving 8 bases between. Germline V CDR1 and CDR2: SGHDT, YYEEEE. The CDR3 is 14 amino acids. The CDR3 DNA reads as TGTGCCAGCAGCTTTGGAGGGGTGAACACTGAAGCTTTCTTT. Translation: CASSFGGVNTEAFF.

This clone has more than one count but fewer than ten. The chain has TRBV27 and TRBJ1-2; TRBD1 matches at 12 bases. With 1 base clipped from V and 5 bases from J, the junction kept 14 bases outside the gene matches. This CDR3 has 19 residues. CDR1 MNHEY and CDR2 SMNVEV come from the germline V gene (reference sequence). CDR3 sequence (DNA): TGTGCCAGCAGTTTATATCCCCCCTCCGGGACAGGGGGCGCTTATGGCTACACCTTC. It translates to CASSLYPPSGTGGAYGYTF.

This clone was counted a single time. The chain uses TRBV13 and TRBJ1-2; D is unclear. There are 13 residues in the CDR3. CDR1 is PRHDT, CDR2 FYEKMQ, per germline (reference sequence). The V and J ends lost 5 bases and 4 bases respectively, with 11 bases between them. CDR3 region: CASSPPLTYGYTF. The CDR3 DNA is TGTGCCAGCAGCCCCCCCCTGACCTATGGCTACACCTTC.

This clone was observed a single time. V and J are TRBV7-2 and TRBJ2-1; TRBD2 matches at 11 bases. This CDR3 has 18 amino acids. Germline values: CDR1 SGHTA, CDR2 FQGNSA. J was trimmed by 9 bases and V by 5 bases; bases with no gene match: 18. The CDR3 nucleotides are TGTGCCAGCAGCCAAGTCCTAGCGGGGGGCCCCAAGGCGAGTGAGCAGTTCTTC. It specifies CASSQVLAGGPKASEQFF.

This clone was seen a few times. The rearrangement links TRBV30 to TRBJ2-5; the D is unclear. The J call may be in error: the DNA end matches TRBJ2-7 better. This CDR3 is 14 amino acids long. In germline, CDR1 is GTSNPN, CDR2 SVGIG (reference sequence). CDR3 sequence reads: CAWSLGALSGEQYF. DNA for the CDR3: TGTGCCTGGAGTCTGGGCGCCCTGAGTGGCGAGCAGTACTTC.

This clone was seen more than once but under ten times. The chain employs TRBV10-3 and TRBJ1-5; 7 bases align to TRBD1. Trimming at V came to 3 bases and at J to 5 bases, leaving 1 base not matched to a gene. This CDR3 spans 13 amino acids. From germline, CDR1 is ENHRY and CDR2 SYGVKD. The CDR3 is CAISDQGDQPQHF. CDR3 nucleotides: TGTGCCATCAGTGACCAGGGGGATCAGCCCCAGCATTTT.

The V call is TRBV18, the J call TRBJ1-5, with no clear D. Trimming removed 2 bases at V and 4 bases at J, with 12 bases between. Germline CDR1 KGHSH, CDR2 LQKENI. This CDR3 is 15 amino acids long. The DNA for the CDR3 is TGTGCCAGCTCACCAACCGACTCCCCGAATCAGCCCCAGCATTTT. It is translated as CASSPTDSPNQPQHF.

The chain uses TRBV25-1 and TRBJ2-1, with 9 bases aligning to TRBD1. Looked up from germline, CDR1 is MGHDK and CDR2 is SYGVNS. The V gene end was trimmed by 2 bases and the J gene end by 9 bases; junction bases not matched to a gene: 8. The CDR3 length is 15 residues. The CDR3 DNA follows: TGTGCCAGCAGTGAACCAAGGAACAGGGGGCTTGAGCAGTTCTTC. It specifies CASSEPRNRGLEQFF.